The source of this T cell receptor beta chain is a study of cytomegalovirus exposure and HLA in healthy donors. The study's findings and limits: Common viral pathogens (according to a later analysis) appeared linked to several of the most significant clusters. Later analysis identified a missense DCLRE1C variant that was linked to TCR beta V- and J-gene trimming.

After removal of 1 base from V and 5 bases from J, the junction contained 12 bases not matched to a gene. There are 17 residues in the CDR3. PCR primers comprised 60 Vbeta and 13 Jbeta primers. Generated by immunoSEQ multiplex PCR, the TCRdb table keeps only in-frame clones and is missing some. Of over 85,000 clones in the sample, around 84% were seen once. Comments on this clone: Antigen unknown.

The specimen sequenced was PBMCs. The chain links TRBV5-3 to TRBJ2-7; TRBD1 matches 10 bases. TRBV5-3 is an ORF for which the function is uncertain. The origin of this receptor is a woman aged 25-40 years in good health and CMV-seronegative. CDR3 region: CARSLRARDRGSHEQYF. CDR3 coding DNA: TGTGCCAGAAGCTTGCGAGCCCGGGACAGGGGCAGCCACGAGCAGTACTTC.